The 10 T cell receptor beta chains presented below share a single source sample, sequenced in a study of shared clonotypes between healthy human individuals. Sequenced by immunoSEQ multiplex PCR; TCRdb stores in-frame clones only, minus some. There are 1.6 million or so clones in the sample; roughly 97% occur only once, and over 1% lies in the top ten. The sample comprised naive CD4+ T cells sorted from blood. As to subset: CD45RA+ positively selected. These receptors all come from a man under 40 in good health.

The CDR3 DNA reads TGCAGCGTTGGGCAGCTTTTTAATTACGAGCAGTACTTC. It specifies CSVGQLFNYEQYF. This chain connects TRBV29-1 to TRBJ2-7; D is undetermined. The germline V and J ends were trimmed by 4 bases and 4 bases, with 14 bases remaining between them. The CDR3 has 13 residues. The germline gives CDR1 SQVTM, CDR2 ANQGSEA.

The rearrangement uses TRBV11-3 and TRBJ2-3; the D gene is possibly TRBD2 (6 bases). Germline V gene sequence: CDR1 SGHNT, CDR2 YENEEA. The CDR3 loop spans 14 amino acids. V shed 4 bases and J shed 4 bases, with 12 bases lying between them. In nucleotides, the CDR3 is TGTGCCAGCAGCTCTAGTTGGGGGGCAGATACGCAGTATTTT. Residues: CASSSSWGADTQYF.

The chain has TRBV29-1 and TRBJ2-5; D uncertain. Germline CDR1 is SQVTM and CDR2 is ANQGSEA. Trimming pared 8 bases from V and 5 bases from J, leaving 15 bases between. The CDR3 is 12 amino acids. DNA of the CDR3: TGCAGCCTCCTGCGAGTGGGGGAGACCCAGTACTTC. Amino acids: CSLLRVGETQYF.

CDR3 coding DNA: TGCGCCAGCAGCAGGGACTGGAACACCGGGGAGCTGTTTTTT. Residues: CASSRDWNTGELFF. The V and J genes are TRBV5-1 and TRBJ2-2, with D possibly TRBD2 on 6 matching bases. Per the germline V gene, CDR1 is SGHRS and CDR2 is YFSETQ. The CDR3 length is 14 residues. The V end lost 4 bases, the J end lost 1 base, and 8 bases lay between the germline ends.

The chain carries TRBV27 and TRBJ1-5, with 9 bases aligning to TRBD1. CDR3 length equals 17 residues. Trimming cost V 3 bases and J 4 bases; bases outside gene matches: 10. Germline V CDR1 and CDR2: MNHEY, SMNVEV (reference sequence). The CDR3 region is CASSFRGGDRDNQPQHF. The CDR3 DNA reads TGTGCCAGCAGTTTCCGCGGGGGGGACAGGGATAATCAGCCCCAGCATTTT.

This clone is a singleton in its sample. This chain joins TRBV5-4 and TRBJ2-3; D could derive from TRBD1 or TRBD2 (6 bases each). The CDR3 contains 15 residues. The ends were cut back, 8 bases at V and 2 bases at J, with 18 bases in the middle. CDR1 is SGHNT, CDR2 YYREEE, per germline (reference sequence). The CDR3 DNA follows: TGTGCCAGTTTCTCCGGGGGCCAGTCCACAGATACGCAGTATTTT. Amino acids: CASFSGGQSTDTQYF.

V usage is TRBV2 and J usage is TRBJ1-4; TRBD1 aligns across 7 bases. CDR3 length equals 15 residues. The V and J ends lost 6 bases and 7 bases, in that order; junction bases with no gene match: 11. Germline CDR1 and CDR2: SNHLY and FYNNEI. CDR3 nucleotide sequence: TGTGCCAGCAGCCGGGAGGGGGCTATCGCTGAAAAACTGTTTTTT. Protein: CASSREGAIAEKLFF.

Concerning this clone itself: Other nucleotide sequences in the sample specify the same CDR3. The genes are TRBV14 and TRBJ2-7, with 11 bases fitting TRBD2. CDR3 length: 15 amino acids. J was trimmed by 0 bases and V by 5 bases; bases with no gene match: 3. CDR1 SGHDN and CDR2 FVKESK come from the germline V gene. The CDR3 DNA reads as TGTGCCAGCAGCAGACTAGCGGGGAGCTCCTACGAGCAGTACTTC. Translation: CASSRLAGSSYEQYF. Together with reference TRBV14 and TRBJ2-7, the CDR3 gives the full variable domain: EAGVTQFPSHSVIEKGQTVTLRCDPISGHDNLYWYRRVMGKEIKFLLHFVKESKQDESGMPNNRFLAERTGGTYSTLKVQPAELEDSGVYFCASSRLAGSSYEQYFGPGTRLTVT.

This chain's CDR3 is CATNPTGAQETQYF. The CDR3 DNA is TGTGCCACCAACCCGACAGGGGCCCAAGAGACCCAGTACTTC. V usage is TRBV15 and J usage is TRBJ2-5; TRBD1 matches 8 bases. This CDR3 comprises 14 residues. Trimming cost V 7 bases and J 1 base; bases outside gene matches: 5. CDR1 and CDR2 (germline): LNHNV, YYDKDF (reference sequence).

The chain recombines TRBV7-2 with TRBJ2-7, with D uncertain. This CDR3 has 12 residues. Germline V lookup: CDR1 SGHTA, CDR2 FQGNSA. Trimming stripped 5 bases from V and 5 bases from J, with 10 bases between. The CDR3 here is CASSRLGDEQYF. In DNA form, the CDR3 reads TGTGCCAGCAGCCGACTGGGCGACGAGCAGTACTTC.